What follows are 26 T cell receptor beta chains derived from one specimen sequenced in a study of blood T cells in healthy people across ages. A second about 7 to 12 cycle PCR used barcoded and J-beta primers. TCRdb re-called the 5' RACE reads with MiXCR, one entry per CDR3 protein. The data contain approximately 690,000 distinct CDR3 sequences, approximately 40% of them seen just once; the ten biggest clones take up around 30%. Input material: blood. The receptors stem from a man at least 80 years old in good health.

This clonotype has just a few counts. The gene calls are TRBV14 and TRBJ1-1; TRBD1 agrees at 8 bases. CDR3 length: 15 residues. The ends lost 5 bases at V and 0 bases at J; junction bases unmatched: 5. The germline V gene has CDR1 SGHDN and CDR2 FVKESK. CDR3: CASSGTGNMNTEAFF. In DNA, the CDR3 is TGTGCCAGCAGCGGGACAGGTAATATGAACACTGAAGCTTTCTTT. The full variable domain, completed using reference TRBV14 and TRBJ1-1, is EAGVTQFPSHSVIEKGQTVTLRCDPISGHDNLYWYRRVMGKEIKFLLHFVKESKQDESGMPNNRFLAERTGGTYSTLKVQPAELEDSGVYFCASSGTGNMNTEAFFGQGTRLTVV.

The chain carries TRBV5-1 and TRBJ2-2; D is possibly TRBD1 (5 bases). The CDR3 totals 16 residues. V was shortened by 4 bases and J by 3 bases, with 16 bases between the two germline ends. Germline-derived CDR1 and CDR2 are SGHRS and YFSETQ. The CDR3 here is CASSLGHSRDTGELFF. The DNA of the CDR3 is TGCGCCAGCAGCCTAGGACATTCTCGGGACACCGGGGAGCTGTTTTTT.

The CDR3 DNA sequence: TGTGCCAGCAGCCGCCACCGGGACTACCGATCTACCTACAATGAGCAGTACTTC. Residues: CASSRHRDYRSTYNEQYF. The chain links TRBV6-2 or TRBV6-3 to TRBJ2-1; TRBD2 aligns across 7 bases. The J call may be in error: the DNA end matches TRBJ2-7 better. The germline CDR1 and CDR2 sequences are MNHEY and SVGEGT. The CDR3 loop spans 18 amino acids.

This clonotype was detected ten times or more. The chain employs TRBV5-5 and TRBJ2-7; perhaps TRBD2 as D (6 bases). Trimming took off 4 bases at V and 1 base at J, with 12 bases between the two ends. This CDR3 has 14 residues. CDR1 is SGHKS, CDR2 YYEKEE, per germline (reference sequence). This CDR3 is CASSIRDWSYEQYF. For the CDR3, the DNA is TGTGCCAGCAGCATCCGGGACTGGTCCTACGAGCAGTACTTC.

Turning to this clonotype: The junction and the germline gene differ at one end; a read error may be behind it. V and J are TRBV2 and TRBJ2-3; TRBD2 matches at 12 bases. The CDR3 consists of 15 residues. From germline, CDR1 is SNHLY and CDR2 FYNNEI. CDR3 in DNA: TGTGCCAGCAGGGCGACTAGCGGGAGCATAGATACGCAGTATTTT. Its protein is CASRATSGSIDTQYF.

V gene TRBV6-2 or TRBV6-3 combines with J gene TRBJ1-5; 7 bases fit TRBD1. The V gene's germline CDR1 is MNHEY and CDR2 SVGEGT. Unmatched junction bases numbered 10, after V lost 2 bases and J lost 0 bases. The CDR3 covers 18 residues. CDR3 residues: CASSYPRTGAASNQPQHF. The CDR3 DNA reads TGTGCCAGCAGTTACCCCAGGACAGGCGCTGCTAGCAATCAGCCCCAGCATTTT.

The chain has TRBV5-8 and TRBJ1-5, with D maybe TRBD1 (5 bases). Germline values: CDR1 SGHTS, CDR2 YDEGEE. V was shortened by 4 bases and J by 4 bases, with 15 bases between the two germline ends. The CDR3 sequence is 15 residues long. In DNA form, the CDR3 reads TGTGCCAGCAGCCGAGGGAAACGGGGGAATCAGCCCCAGCATTTT. This sequence encodes CASSRGKRGNQPQHF.

This clonotype was found a few times. The V and J genes are TRBV7-2 and TRBJ2-1; 9 bases are shared with TRBD1. The CDR3 has 15 residues. Looked up from germline, CDR1 is SGHTA and CDR2 is FQGNSA. J gave up 0 bases and V 9 bases, and 6 bases lay outside the gene matches. The DNA for the CDR3 is TGTGCCAGTGCCCGGGACAGGGACTCCTACAATGAGCAGTTCTTC. It codes for CASARDRDSYNEQFF.

The genes are TRBV6-5 and TRBJ1-4; tentatively, D is TRBD1 (5 bases). The V end lost 6 bases, the J end lost 5 bases, and 16 bases lay between the germline ends. CDR3 length equals 15 residues. The V gene's germline CDR1 is MNHEY and CDR2 SVGAGI. The CDR3 DNA follows: TGTGCCAGCAGACCCTTTGACAGAACCAATGAAAAACTGTTTTTT. Amino acids: CASRPFDRTNEKLFF.

This clonotype occurred a few times. The chain links TRBV20-1 to TRBJ2-5; D unresolved. Trimming left V 5 bases short and J 2 bases short, with 9 bases between. The germline V gene encodes CDR1 DFQATT and CDR2 SNEGSKA (reference sequence). The CDR3 length is 12 residues. CDR3 coding DNA: TGCAGTGCTCCCCTGGAGCAAGAGACCCAGTACTTC. It encodes CSAPLEQETQYF.

This clonotype was observed at least ten times. The chain has TRBV10-1 and TRBJ2-3; TRBD1 aligns across 8 bases. The germline CDR1 and CDR2 sequences are WNHNN and SYGVQD (reference sequence). This CDR3 contains 16 residues. V shed 6 bases and J 1 base; nucleotides not matched to a gene: 9. For the CDR3, the DNA is TGCGCCAGCAGCAAACAGGGGGGAGAGGGCACAGATACGCAGTATTTT. Translating it yields CASSKQGGEGTDTQYF.

This clonotype was detected many times. This chain connects TRBV7-2 to TRBJ2-4; no clear D gene. Germline lookup yields CDR1 SGHTA and CDR2 FQGNSA. This CDR3 spans 15 amino acids. Trimming removed 4 bases from V and 0 bases from J, with 10 bases in between. The CDR3 coding sequence is TGTGCCAGCAGCTCCCTACTCGGAGCCAAAAACATTCAGTACTTC. It specifies CASSSLLGAKNIQYF. Filled out from reference TRBV7-2 and TRBJ2-4, the complete variable domain reads GAGVSQSPSNKVTEKGKDVELRCDPISGHTALYWYRQSLGQGLEFLIYFQGNSAPDKSGLPSDRFSAERTGGSVSTLTIQRTQQEDSAVYLCASSSLLGAKNIQYFGAGTRLSVL.

This chain links TRBV28 with TRBJ2-7, with D perhaps TRBD1 (5 bases). The germline CDR1 and CDR2 sequences are MDHEN and SYDVKM. CDR3 length: 13 amino acids. Trimming shortened V by 3 bases and J by 5 bases, and 11 bases separated the two germline ends. In DNA form, the CDR3 reads TGTGCCAGCAGTTTGAGACAGAAGGACGAGCAGTACTTC. It encodes CASSLRQKDEQYF.

V and J are TRBV11-3 and TRBJ2-7; tentative D call: TRBD1 (5 bases). From germline, CDR1 is SGHNT and CDR2 YENEEA. There are 13 residues in the CDR3. V lost 5 bases and J lost 7, with 15 bases in between. For the CDR3, the DNA is TGTGCCAGCAGCGTACACAGGAACAATGAGCAGTACTTC. This translates into CASSVHRNNEQYF.

This chain joins TRBV20-1 and TRBJ2-1; D remains unclear. The J call may be incorrect, as the DNA end agrees better with TRBJ2-7. The CDR3 covers 17 residues. Germline V gives CDR1 DFQATT, CDR2 SNEGSKA (reference sequence). CDR3 amino acids: CSARPRLHRASYNEQYF. The CDR3 nucleotides are TGCAGTGCTAGGCCTAGGCTACATAGGGCCTCCTACAATGAGCAGTACTTC.

The chain recombines TRBV7-9 with TRBJ1-5; D is uncertain. Germline CDR1 is SEHNR and CDR2 is FQNEAQ (reference sequence). This CDR3 comprises 14 residues. V was pared by 3 bases and J by 6 bases, with 12 bases between. The DNA of the CDR3 is TGTGCCAGCAGCTTCGGGCCGCGAGGTCAGCCCCAGCATTTT. Translation: CASSFGPRGQPQHF.

This clonotype was picked up a small number of times. The chain has TRBV5-4 and TRBJ1-1; possible D gene TRBD1, 6 bases. This CDR3 is built from 15 residues. Germline V gene sequence: CDR1 SGHNT, CDR2 YYREEE (reference sequence). The germline V and J ends were trimmed by 4 bases and 5 bases, with 18 bases remaining between them. CDR3: CASSPLGGRGTEAFF. CDR3 coding DNA: TGTGCCAGCAGCCCCCTCGGGGGCAGGGGTACTGAAGCTTTCTTT.

The chain combines TRBV6-2 or TRBV6-3 with TRBJ2-7; TRBD1 matches 8 bases. The germline gives CDR1 MNHEY, CDR2 SVGEGT. The CDR3 runs 15 residues. Trimming cost V 2 bases and J 3 bases; bases outside gene matches: 6. CDR3: CASSYGAGQVYEQYF. CDR3 nucleotide sequence: TGTGCCAGCAGTTACGGTGCGGGACAGGTCTACGAGCAGTACTTC.

This sequence joins TRBV2 and TRBJ1-2; 9 bases match TRBD1. V was pared by 7 bases and J by 5 bases, with 8 bases of the junction left unmatched. CDR3 length equals 14 residues. CDR1 is SNHLY and CDR2 is FYNNEI in the germline V gene. DNA of the CDR3: TGTGCCAGCACTCGAACGGGACAGGGTTATGGCTACACCTTC. Encoded protein: CASTRTGQGYGYTF. The whole variable domain, remainder taken from reference TRBV2 and TRBJ1-2, is EPEVTQTPSHQVTQMGQEVILRCVPISNHLYFYWYRQILGQKVEFLVSFYNNEISEKSEIFDDQFSVERPDGSNFTLKIRSTKLEDSAMYFCASTRTGQGYGYTFGSGTRLTVV.

This clonotype has a handful of counts. V is TRBV3-1 and J is TRBJ2-6, with 8 bases aligning to TRBD1. Germline trimming cut 0 bases from V and 2 bases from J; bases unmatched to any gene: 6. The germline CDR1 and CDR2 sequences are LGHDT and YNNKEL (reference sequence). CDR3 size: 18 residues. The CDR3 bases are TGTGCCAGCAGCCAAGATCGGCAGGGGGCAACTGGGGCCAACGTCCTGACTTTC. Its protein is CASSQDRQGATGANVLTF.

This clonotype has at least ten counts. The V and J genes are TRBV4-2 and TRBJ2-5, with TRBD1 as a possible D gene (5 bases). The V gene lost 1 base and the J gene lost 10 bases, with 34 bases spanning the gap. Germline CDR1 reads LGHNA; CDR2 reads YNFKEQ. The CDR3 runs 20 residues. CDR3 bases: TGTGCCAGCAGCCAAGTTCCGGACACCTTTGGGGCATCCCTGTACATTGTCCAGTACTTC. Residues: CASSQVPDTFGASLYIVQYF.

The chain has TRBV11-3 and TRBJ2-7, with 8 nucleotides matching TRBD2. CDR3 length: 13 residues. Germline V gene sequence: CDR1 SGHNT, CDR2 YENEEA. The J segment lost 4 bases and the V segment lost 5 bases, leaving 4 bases of the junction unmatched. CDR3 sequence reads: CASSEGLEYEQYF. The DNA for the CDR3 is TGTGCCAGCAGCGAGGGACTAGAGTACGAGCAGTACTTC.

The sample holds a few counts of this clonotype. This chain links TRBV12-3 or TRBV12-4 with TRBJ2-7; weak D call: TRBD2 (5 bases). V dropped 6 bases and J dropped 4 bases, with 10 bases sitting between them. CDR3 length: 12 amino acids. The CDR3 reads CASSIAGYEQYF. The CDR3 region has the DNA TGTGCCAGCAGCATTGCGGGTTACGAGCAGTACTTC.

The sample holds one count of this clonotype. Given a much more abundant clone one base away, this may be a read error. Since no conserved phenylalanine or tryptophan closes the CDR3, a read error is the likely cause. The rearrangement links TRBV4-3 to TRBJ2-1; D is ambiguous. The CDR3 loop spans 14 amino acids. Deletions cut 0 bases from V and 9 bases from J, with 12 bases between. Germline CDR1 reads LGHNA; CDR2 reads YSLEER. The CDR3 bases are TGCGCCAGCAGCCAAGACTACTACGGAAGTGAGCAGTTCTTA. This translates into CASSQDYYGSEQFL.

V usage is TRBV7-2 and J usage is TRBJ2-5; TRBD1 might be the D (6 bases). Looked up from germline, CDR1 is SGHTA and CDR2 is FQGNSA. Trimming pared 5 bases from V and 2 bases from J, leaving 15 bases between. CDR3 length equals 15 residues. CDR3 residues: CASSNPGQKQETQYF. CDR3 DNA: TGTGCCAGCAGCAATCCGGGACAAAAACAAGAGACCCAGTACTTC. Together with reference TRBV7-2 and TRBJ2-5, the CDR3 gives the full variable domain: GAGVSQSPSNKVTEKGKDVELRCDPISGHTALYWYRQSLGQGLEFLIYFQGNSAPDKSGLPSDRFSAERTGGSVSTLTIQRTQQEDSAVYLCASSNPGQKQETQYFGPGTRLLVL.

The V call is TRBV4-3, the J call TRBJ1-1, with D unresolved. Germline CDR1 reads LGHNA; CDR2 reads YSLEER. This CDR3 is 14 amino acids long. Trimming shortened V by 5 bases and J by 3 bases, and 13 bases separated the two germline ends. CDR3 DNA sequence: TGCGCCAGCAGCGCACGAGGACGGTACACTGAAGCTTTCTTT. Amino acids: CASSARGRYTEAFF.